This T cell receptor beta chain was identified during a study of breast tumors, draining lymph nodes, adjacent tissues (dated by TCRdb to the mid-2010s). Describing the broader study: In breast cancer patients, the study compared the TCR beta repertoires of tumor, adjacent nontumor tissue and axillary lymph nodes. The study was designed to assess the relationships and possible T-cell exchange between tumor, surrounding tissue and draining lymph node repertoires in human breast cancer.

Germline trimming: 2 bases from V, 3 bases from J; junction bases outside gene matches: 0. CDR1 and CDR2, per the germline V gene, are SGHTA and FQGTGA. The CDR3, cysteine through phenylalanine, is 15 amino acids long. Of the read, only the CDR3 DNA is kept; its 45 bases are in frame from base 1. Lymph node samples came from the axillary draining lymph nodes of breast cancer patients. The paper's findings and limits, for the study overall: Rather than being directly demonstrated, the conclusion that tumor T cells originate in lymph nodes was presented as consistent with a hypothesis. A scenario in which most tumor T cells derive from the lymph node and then expand within tumor tissue was judged to be consistent with the data. Tumor T-cell repertoires showed less diversity than lymph node repertoires and more diversity than nontumor tissue repertoires, and tumor T-cell repertoires showed preferential V and J gene usage. The similarity between tumor and nontumor tissue repertoires was significantly greater in luminal-like breast cancer than in basal-like breast cancer.

This clonotype was seen at least ten times. Its antigen has not been determined. No per-base quality is available; no much larger clone lies one base away. TCRdb shows the sequencer as Illumina HiSeq 2000. TCR beta chain libraries were generated through multiplex PCR amplification. The amplified TCR beta chain products were analyzed by high-throughput sequencing. In TCRdb, the public reads were trimmed at Q25 with fastp and aligned with MiXCR, with productive beta chains retained. Every CDR3 protein is listed once, alongside the most common genes and DNA of its rows. The sample table lists about 230,000 distinct CDR3 sequences, 32% of them with a count of one. The top ten constitute approximately 1.4% of the sample.

The TCR comes from a female donor with breast cancer. Some clones in this sample may be carry-over from other donors' samples. The sequenced material came from axillary lymph node tissue. Rearrangement joined TRBV7-3 to TRBJ2-6; TRBD2 matches 8 bases in the middle. This receptor carries the CDR3 CASSLGTSGANVLTF. The sequence in DNA is TGTGCCAGCAGCTTAGGGACTAGTGGGGCCAACGTCCTGACTTTC. The full variable domain, with segments outside the CDR3 supplied by the reference TRBV7-3 and TRBJ2-6 proteins, appears as GAGVSQTPSNKVTEKGKYVELRCDPISGHTALYWYRQSLGQGPEFLIYFQGTGAADDSGLPNDRFFAVRPEGSVSTLKIQRTERGDSAVYLCASSLGTSGANVLTFGAGSRLTVL.